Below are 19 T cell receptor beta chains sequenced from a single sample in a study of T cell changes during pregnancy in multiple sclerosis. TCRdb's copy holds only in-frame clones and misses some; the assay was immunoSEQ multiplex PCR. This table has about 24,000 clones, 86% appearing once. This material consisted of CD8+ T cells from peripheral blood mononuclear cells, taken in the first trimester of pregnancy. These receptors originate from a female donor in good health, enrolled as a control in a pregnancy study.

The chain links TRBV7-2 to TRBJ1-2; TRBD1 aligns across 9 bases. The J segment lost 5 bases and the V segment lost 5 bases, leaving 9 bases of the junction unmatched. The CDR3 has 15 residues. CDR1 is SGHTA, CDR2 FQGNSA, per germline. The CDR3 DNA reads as TGTGCCAGCAGCCCCTCGGGGACAGGGCGATATGGCTACACCTTC. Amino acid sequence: CASSPSGTGRYGYTF.

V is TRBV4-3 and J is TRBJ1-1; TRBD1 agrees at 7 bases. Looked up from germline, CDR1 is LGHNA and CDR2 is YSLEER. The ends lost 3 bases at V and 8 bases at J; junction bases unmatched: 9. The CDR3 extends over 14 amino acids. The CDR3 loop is CASSHREGAGEAFF. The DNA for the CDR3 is TGCGCCAGCAGCCACCGGGAGGGGGCGGGGGAAGCTTTCTTT.

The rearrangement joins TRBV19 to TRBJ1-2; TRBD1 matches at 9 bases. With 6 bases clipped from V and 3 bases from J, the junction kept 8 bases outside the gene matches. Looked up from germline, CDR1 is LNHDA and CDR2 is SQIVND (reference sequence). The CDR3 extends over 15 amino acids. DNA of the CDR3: TGTGCCAGTAGCTCCTTGGGGGACAGGGACTATGGCTACACCTTC. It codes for CASSSLGDRDYGYTF. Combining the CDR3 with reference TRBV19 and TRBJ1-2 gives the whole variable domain DGGITQSPKYLFRKEGQNVTLSCEQNLNHDAMYWYRQDPGQGLRLIYYSQIVNDFQKGDIAEGYSVSREKKESFPLTVTSAQKNPTAFYLCASSSLGDRDYGYTFGSGTRLTVV.

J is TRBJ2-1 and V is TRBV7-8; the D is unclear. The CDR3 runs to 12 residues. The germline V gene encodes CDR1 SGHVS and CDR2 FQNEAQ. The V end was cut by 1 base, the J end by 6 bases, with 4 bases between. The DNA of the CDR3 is TGTGCCAGCAGCTTAGTAGTCAATGAGCAGTTCTTC. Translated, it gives CASSLVVNEQFF.

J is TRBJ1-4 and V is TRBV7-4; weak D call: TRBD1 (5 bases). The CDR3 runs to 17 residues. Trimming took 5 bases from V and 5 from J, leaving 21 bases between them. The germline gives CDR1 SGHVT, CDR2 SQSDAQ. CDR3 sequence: CASSPGRSGQKNEKLFF. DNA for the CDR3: TGTGCCAGCAGCCCAGGGCGCTCGGGTCAGAAAAATGAAAAACTGTTTTTT. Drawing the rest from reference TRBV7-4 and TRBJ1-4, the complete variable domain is GAGVSQSPRYKVAKRGRDVALRCDSISGHVTLYWYRQTLGQGSEVLTYSQSDAQRDKSGRPSGRFSAERPERSVSTLKIQRTEQGDSAVYLCASSPGRSGQKNEKLFFGSGTQLSVL.

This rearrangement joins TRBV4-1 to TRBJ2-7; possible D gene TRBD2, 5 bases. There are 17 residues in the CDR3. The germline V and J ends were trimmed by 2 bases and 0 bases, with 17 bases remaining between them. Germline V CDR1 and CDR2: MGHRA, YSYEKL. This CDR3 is CASSQKWAGSSSYEQYF. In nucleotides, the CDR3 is TGCGCCAGCAGCCAAAAGTGGGCGGGCAGTAGCTCCTACGAGCAGTACTTC.

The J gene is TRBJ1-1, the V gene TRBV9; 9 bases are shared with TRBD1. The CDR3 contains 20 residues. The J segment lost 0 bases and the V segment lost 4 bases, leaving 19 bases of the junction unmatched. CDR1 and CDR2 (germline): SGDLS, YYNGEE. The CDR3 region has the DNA TGTGCCAGCAGCTCATCACAGGGGGCTCTTTTGATGGGAATGAACACTGAAGCTTTCTTT. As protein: CASSSSQGALLMGMNTEAFF.

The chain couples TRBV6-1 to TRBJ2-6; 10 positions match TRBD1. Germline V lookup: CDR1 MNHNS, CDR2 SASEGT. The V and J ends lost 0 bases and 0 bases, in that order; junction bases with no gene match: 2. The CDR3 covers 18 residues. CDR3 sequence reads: CASSEAGQGFSGANVLTF. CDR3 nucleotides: TGTGCCAGCAGTGAAGCGGGACAGGGGTTCTCTGGGGCCAACGTCCTGACTTTC.

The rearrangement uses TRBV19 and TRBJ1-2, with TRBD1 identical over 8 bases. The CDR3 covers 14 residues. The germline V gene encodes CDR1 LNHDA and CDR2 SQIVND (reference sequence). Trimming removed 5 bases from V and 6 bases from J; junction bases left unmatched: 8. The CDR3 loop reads CASSLFGQGNGYTF. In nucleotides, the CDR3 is TGTGCCAGTAGTCTTTTTGGACAGGGAAATGGCTACACCTTC.

The CDR3 region is CASSETGTIAEQYF. The CDR3 bases are TGTGCCAGCAGTGAAACCGGGACTATTGCCGAGCAGTACTTC. The V call is TRBV6-1, the J call TRBJ2-7; TRBD2 matches at 7 bases. Losses at the gene ends were 2 bases for V and 6 bases for J; bases not matched to a gene: 7. Per the germline V gene, CDR1 is MNHNS and CDR2 is SASEGT. CDR3 length: 14 residues.

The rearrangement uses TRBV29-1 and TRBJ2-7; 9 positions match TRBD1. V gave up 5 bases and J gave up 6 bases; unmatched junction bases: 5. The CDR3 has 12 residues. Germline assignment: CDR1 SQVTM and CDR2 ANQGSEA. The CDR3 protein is CSVRTGAGEQYF. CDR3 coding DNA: TGCAGCGTTCGGACAGGGGCCGGCGAGCAGTACTTC.

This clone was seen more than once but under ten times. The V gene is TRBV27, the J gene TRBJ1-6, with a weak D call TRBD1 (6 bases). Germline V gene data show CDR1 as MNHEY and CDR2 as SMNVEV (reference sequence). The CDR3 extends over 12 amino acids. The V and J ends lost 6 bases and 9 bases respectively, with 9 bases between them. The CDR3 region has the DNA TGTGCCAGCAGCCAAGGGGGTTCACCCCTCCACTTT. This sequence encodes CASSQGGSPLHF.

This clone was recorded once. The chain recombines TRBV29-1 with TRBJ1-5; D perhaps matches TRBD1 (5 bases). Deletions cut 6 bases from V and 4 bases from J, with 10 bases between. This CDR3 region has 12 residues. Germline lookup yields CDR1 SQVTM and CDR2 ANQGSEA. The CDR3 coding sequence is TGCAGCGTCGTGGCAGGGAATCAGCCCCAGCATTTT. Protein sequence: CSVVAGNQPQHF.

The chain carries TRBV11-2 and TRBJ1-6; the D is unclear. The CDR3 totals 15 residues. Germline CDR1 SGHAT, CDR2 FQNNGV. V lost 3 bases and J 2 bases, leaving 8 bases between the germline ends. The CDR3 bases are TGTGCCAGCAGCTTTCCGAACACCTATAATTCACCCCTCCACTTT. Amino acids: CASSFPNTYNSPLHF. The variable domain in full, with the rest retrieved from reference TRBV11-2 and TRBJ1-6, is EAGVAQSPRYKIIEKRQSVAFWCNPISGHATLYWYQQILGQGPKLLIQFQNNGVVDDSQLPKDRFSAERLKGVDSTLKIQPAKLEDSAVYLCASSFPNTYNSPLHFGNGTRLTVT.

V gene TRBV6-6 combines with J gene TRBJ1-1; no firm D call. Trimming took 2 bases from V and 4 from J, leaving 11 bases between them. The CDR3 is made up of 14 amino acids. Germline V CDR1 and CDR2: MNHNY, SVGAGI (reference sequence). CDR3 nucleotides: TGTGCCAGCAGTTACGGAGGGCGCGGCACTGAAGCTTTCTTT. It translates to CASSYGGRGTEAFF.

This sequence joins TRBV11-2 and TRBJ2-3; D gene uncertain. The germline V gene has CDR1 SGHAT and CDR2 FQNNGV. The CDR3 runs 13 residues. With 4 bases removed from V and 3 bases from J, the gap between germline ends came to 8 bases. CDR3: CASSSARTDTQYF. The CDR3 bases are TGTGCCAGCAGCTCCGCGCGAACAGATACGCAGTATTTT.

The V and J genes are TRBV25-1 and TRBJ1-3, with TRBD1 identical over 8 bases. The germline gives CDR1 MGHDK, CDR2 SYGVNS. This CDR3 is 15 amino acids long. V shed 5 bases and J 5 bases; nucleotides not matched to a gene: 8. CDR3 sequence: CASSRRTGYRNTIYF. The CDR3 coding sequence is TGTGCCAGCAGTCGGAGGACAGGGTATAGAAACACCATATATTTT.

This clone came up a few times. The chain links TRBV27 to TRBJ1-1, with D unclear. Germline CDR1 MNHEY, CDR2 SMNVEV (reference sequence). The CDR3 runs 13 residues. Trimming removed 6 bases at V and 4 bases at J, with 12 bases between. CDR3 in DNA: TGTGCCAGCAGCTTTGGGCGGGGCACTGAAGCTTTCTTT. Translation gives CASSFGRGTEAFF.

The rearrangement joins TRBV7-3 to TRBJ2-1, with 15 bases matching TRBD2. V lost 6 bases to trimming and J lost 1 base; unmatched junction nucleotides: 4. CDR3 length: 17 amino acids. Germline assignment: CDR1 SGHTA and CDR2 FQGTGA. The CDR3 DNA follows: TGTGCCAGCAGTCGCGGGACTAGCGGGGGGTCCTACAATGAGCAGTTCTTC. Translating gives CASSRGTSGGSYNEQFF.